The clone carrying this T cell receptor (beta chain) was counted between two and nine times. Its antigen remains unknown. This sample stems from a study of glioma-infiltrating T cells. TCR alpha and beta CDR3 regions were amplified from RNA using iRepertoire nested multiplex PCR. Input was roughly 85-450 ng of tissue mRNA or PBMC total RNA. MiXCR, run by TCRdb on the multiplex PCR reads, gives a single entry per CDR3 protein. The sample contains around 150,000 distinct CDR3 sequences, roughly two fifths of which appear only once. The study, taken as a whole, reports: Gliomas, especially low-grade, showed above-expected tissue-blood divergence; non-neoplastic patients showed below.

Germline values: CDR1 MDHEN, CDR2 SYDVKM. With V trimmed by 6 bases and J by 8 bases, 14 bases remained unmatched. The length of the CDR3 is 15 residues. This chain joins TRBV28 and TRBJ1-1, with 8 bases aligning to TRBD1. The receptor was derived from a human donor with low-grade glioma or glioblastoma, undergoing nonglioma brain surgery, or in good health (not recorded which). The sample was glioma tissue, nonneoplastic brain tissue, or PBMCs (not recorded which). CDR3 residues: CASSTPDRVTPEAFF. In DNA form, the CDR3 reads TGTGCCAGCAGCACCCCGGACAGGGTGACCCCCGAAGCTTTCTTT.